These 2 T cell receptor delta chains share one sample of origin, sequenced in a study of gamma-delta chains in newborns, infants, children. TCRdb reran clone calling via CATT on the reads. This sample has around 2,800 delta-chain clones, with 3% to 5% found just once. The material sequenced was blood. These receptor sequences come from a child who was a newborn, infant or young child, either healthy, febrile or measles-vaccinated (not recorded which).

This clone was recorded a few times. TCRdb shows a much larger clone's protein in place of this DNA's translation, and the two differ at residue 17, likely through a read error; the protein shown is translated from the DNA. The chain couples TRDV2 to TRDJ3; a possible D gene is TRDD3 (6 bases). This CDR3 comprises 19 residues. Looked up from germline, CDR1 is GEAIGNYY and CDR2 is EKD. CDR3 bases: TGTGCCTGTGACACCGTGGGGGGGTCGAGCTCCTGGGACACCCGACAGACGTTTTTC. Encoded protein: CACDTVGGSSSWDTRQTFF.

This clone is judged medium-sized. This specimen includes other DNA sequences encoding the same CDR3. The chain links TRDV2 to TRDJ3; D is possibly TRDD3 (6 bases). Germline loops: CDR1 GEAIGNYY, CDR2 EKD. V lost 0 bases, J lost 0 bases, and 17 bases lay in between. The CDR3 runs 20 residues. In nucleotides, the CDR3 is TGTGCCTGTGACACCGTCCAAGGGGATCCAAGCTCCTGGGACACCCGACAGATGTTTTTC. It is translated as CACDTVQGDPSSWDTRQMFF.